The rows below give T cell receptor beta chains drawn from one sample of a study of blood T cell repertoires in COVID-19. The repertoire was sequenced with immunoSEQ multiplex PCR; TCRdb's copy has only in-frame clones and lacks some. The table lists about 38,000 clones, approximately 81% of them singletons. Sequences were obtained from peripheral blood. The receptors were gathered from a man aged 55 to 70 with COVID-19, enrolled during active disease. Both conserved end residues are part of each CDR3. Each record gives: J gene, clone size, D gene, V gene, CDR3 protein, CDR3 DNA. D genes are given only for firm matches. Expanded clones are given a class, and other clones once, few, many or no size at all.

j_call: TRBJ1-2; clone_size: -; d_call: -; v_call: TRBV7-2; cdr3_aa: CASSLQGNYGYTF; cdr3_nt: TGTGCCAGCAGCTTACAGGGCAACTATGGCTACACCTTC
j_call: TRBJ2-1; clone_size: -; d_call: TRBD2; v_call: TRBV11-3; cdr3_aa: CASSLGGLGVNEQFF; cdr3_nt: TGTGCCAGCAGCTTAGGGGGACTAGGGGTCAATGAGCAGTTCTTC
j_call: TRBJ1-2; clone_size: -; d_call: TRBD1; v_call: TRBV5-1; cdr3_aa: CASSLRDRTNYGYTF; cdr3_nt: TGCGCCAGCAGCTTGAGGGACAGGACTAACTATGGCTACACCTTC
j_call: TRBJ1-3; clone_size: -; d_call: TRBD1; v_call: TRBV7-9; cdr3_aa: CASSSEGTGGNTIYF; cdr3_nt: TGTGCCAGCAGCTCGGAGGGGACAGGTGGAAACACCATATATTTT
j_call: TRBJ1-2; clone_size: -; d_call: -; v_call: TRBV5-6; cdr3_aa: CASSLATGGGYTF; cdr3_nt: TGTGCCAGCAGCTTGGCGACAGGCGGGGGCTACACCTTC
j_call: TRBJ1-2; clone_size: -; d_call: TRBD1; v_call: TRBV29-1; cdr3_aa: CSVSGQGNYGYTF; cdr3_nt: TGCAGCGTATCGGGACAGGGGAACTATGGCTACACCTTC
j_call: TRBJ1-3; clone_size: -; d_call: -; v_call: TRBV28; cdr3_aa: CASTHRPASGNTIYF; cdr3_nt: TGTGCCAGCACACACAGGCCCGCCTCTGGAAACACCATATATTTT
j_call: TRBJ1-2; clone_size: -; d_call: -; v_call: TRBV12-3/TRBV12-4; cdr3_aa: CASSLEGVGYTF; cdr3_nt: TGTGCCAGCAGTTTAGAAGGGGTCGGCTACACCTTC
j_call: TRBJ1-2; clone_size: once; d_call: TRBD1; v_call: TRBV25-1; cdr3_aa: CASSPGTGYHYGYTF; cdr3_nt: TGTGCCAGCAGTCCCGGGACAGGGTATCACTATGGCTACACCTTC
j_call: TRBJ2-6; clone_size: -; d_call: -; v_call: TRBV2; cdr3_aa: CASSAEVSSGANVLTF; cdr3_nt: TGTGCCAGCAGTGCAGAGGTTTCCTCTGGGGCCAACGTCCTGACTTTC
j_call: TRBJ1-4; clone_size: -; d_call: -; v_call: TRBV2; cdr3_aa: CASKLGANEKLFF; cdr3_nt: TGTGCCAGTAAGCTCGGGGCTAATGAAAAACTGTTTTTT
j_call: TRBJ1-2; clone_size: -; d_call: TRBD1; v_call: TRBV7-2; cdr3_aa: CASSPSPGQGPYGYTF; cdr3_nt: TGTGCCAGCAGCCCATCACCCGGACAGGGGCCCTATGGCTACACCTTC
j_call: TRBJ2-6; clone_size: few; d_call: -; v_call: TRBV27; cdr3_aa: CASSWEGAGANVLTF; cdr3_nt: TGTGCCAGCAGCTGGGAGGGGGCTGGGGCCAACGTCCTGACTTTC
j_call: TRBJ1-6; clone_size: -; d_call: TRBD1; v_call: TRBV9; cdr3_aa: CASTTGQGEGSPLHF; cdr3_nt: TGTGCCAGCACCACAGGACAGGGTGAAGGATCACCCCTCCACTTT
j_call: TRBJ1-2; clone_size: -; d_call: -; v_call: TRBV19; cdr3_aa: CASSTPKGVGYTF; cdr3_nt: TGTGCCAGTAGTACACCCAAGGGGGTCGGCTACACCTTC
j_call: TRBJ2-2; clone_size: -; d_call: -; v_call: TRBV5-1; cdr3_aa: CASSSQDGGAGGELFF; cdr3_nt: TGCGCCAGCAGCTCCCAGGATGGGGGGGCAGGCGGGGAGCTGTTTTTT
j_call: TRBJ1-2; clone_size: few; d_call: -; v_call: TRBV5-1; cdr3_aa: CASSLASRYGYTF; cdr3_nt: TGCGCCAGCAGCTTGGCCTCCCGCTATGGCTACACCTTC
j_call: TRBJ1-2; clone_size: -; d_call: -; v_call: TRBV29-1; cdr3_aa: CSVERGFTF; cdr3_nt: TGCAGCGTTGAGCGGGGTTTCACCTTC
j_call: TRBJ2-1; clone_size: -; d_call: TRBD2; v_call: TRBV7-6; cdr3_aa: CASSLAGLAHNEQFF; cdr3_nt: TGTGCCAGCAGCTTAGCGGGACTAGCCCACAATGAGCAGTTCTTC
j_call: TRBJ1-4; clone_size: once; d_call: TRBD1; v_call: TRBV12-5; cdr3_aa: CASGLAQGATNEKLFF; cdr3_nt: TGTGCTAGTGGTTTGGCCCAGGGGGCAACTAATGAAAAACTGTTTTTT
j_call: TRBJ1-2; clone_size: -; d_call: -; v_call: TRBV18; cdr3_aa: CASSPQGSGGYTF; cdr3_nt: TGTGCCAGCTCACCACAGGGGTCGGGTGGCTACACCTTC
j_call: TRBJ1-2; clone_size: -; d_call: -; v_call: TRBV6-2/TRBV6-3; cdr3_aa: CASSSLTGGYGYTF; cdr3_nt: TGTGCCAGCAGTTCCCTTACAGGAGGGTATGGCTACACCTTC
j_call: TRBJ1-2; clone_size: -; d_call: TRBD1; v_call: TRBV7-2; cdr3_aa: CASRRGTGGASGYTF; cdr3_nt: TGTGCCAGCAGACGGGGGACAGGGGGCGCGAGTGGCTACACCTTC
j_call: TRBJ1-2; clone_size: -; d_call: -; v_call: TRBV9; cdr3_aa: CASRRQTYGYTF; cdr3_nt: TGTGCCAGCCGAAGACAGACCTATGGCTACACCTTC
j_call: TRBJ1-3; clone_size: -; d_call: -; v_call: TRBV7-2; cdr3_aa: CASSLERGGGNTIYF; cdr3_nt: TGTGCCAGCAGCTTAGAGAGGGGAGGAGGAAACACCATATATTTT
j_call: TRBJ1-3; clone_size: few; d_call: TRBD1; v_call: TRBV6-5; cdr3_aa: CASISRTGRGTIYF; cdr3_nt: TGTGCCAGCATTTCACGGACAGGACGTGGCACCATATATTTT
j_call: TRBJ1-2; clone_size: -; d_call: TRBD1; v_call: TRBV7-9; cdr3_aa: CASSLAGQGSDGYTF; cdr3_nt: TGTGCCAGCAGCTTAGCGGGACAGGGCAGTGATGGCTACACCTTC
j_call: TRBJ2-1; clone_size: -; d_call: -; v_call: TRBV29-1; cdr3_aa: CSVDGIGSVDEQFF; cdr3_nt: TGCAGCGTTGATGGTATTGGGAGTGTGGATGAGCAGTTCTTC
j_call: TRBJ2-7; clone_size: -; d_call: -; v_call: TRBV12-3/TRBV12-4; cdr3_aa: CASSRDSSVQYF; cdr3_nt: TGTGCCAGCAGCCGAGATTCGTCCGTGCAGTACTTC
j_call: TRBJ2-7; clone_size: -; d_call: TRBD2; v_call: TRBV28; cdr3_aa: CASRRTSGRGLDEQYF; cdr3_nt: TGTGCCAGCAGACGGACTAGCGGGAGGGGGTTGGACGAGCAGTACTTC
j_call: TRBJ1-2; clone_size: -; d_call: -; v_call: TRBV6-5; cdr3_aa: CASSYSLGGYEGYTF; cdr3_nt: TGTGCCAGCAGTTACTCGTTAGGAGGGTATGAAGGCTACACCTTC
j_call: TRBJ2-2; clone_size: -; d_call: TRBD1; v_call: TRBV25-1; cdr3_aa: CASSGQGDTGELFF; cdr3_nt: TGTGCCAGCAGTGGACAGGGCGACACCGGGGAGCTGTTTTTT
j_call: TRBJ1-1; clone_size: -; d_call: -; v_call: TRBV7-2; cdr3_aa: CASSPLMNTEAFF; cdr3_nt: TGTGCCAGCAGCCCCCTAATGAACACTGAAGCTTTCTTT
j_call: TRBJ2-2; clone_size: -; d_call: -; v_call: TRBV21-1; cdr3_aa: CASSKRVLGQGFAGELFF; cdr3_nt: TGTGCCAGCAGCAAAAGGGTTCTAGGACAGGGTTTCGCCGGGGAGCTGTTTTTT
j_call: TRBJ2-5; clone_size: -; d_call: -; v_call: TRBV19; cdr3_aa: CASSPRGYETQYF; cdr3_nt: TGTGCCAGTAGTCCTCGGGGATACGAGACCCAGTACTTC
j_call: TRBJ1-2; clone_size: once; d_call: TRBD1; v_call: TRBV27; cdr3_aa: CASSSSGGPNYGYTF; cdr3_nt: TGTGCCAGCAGTTCCTCAGGGGGCCCTAACTATGGCTACACCTTC
j_call: TRBJ1-6; clone_size: -; d_call: -; v_call: TRBV15; cdr3_aa: CATSGQNYNSPLHF; cdr3_nt: TGTGCCACCAGCGGGCAGAACTATAATTCACCCCTCCACTTT
j_call: TRBJ2-1; clone_size: -; d_call: TRBD2; v_call: TRBV5-1; cdr3_aa: CASSFSGRGYNEQFF; cdr3_nt: TGCGCCAGCAGCTTTAGCGGGAGGGGTTACAATGAGCAGTTCTTC
j_call: TRBJ1-2; clone_size: -; d_call: -; v_call: TRBV7-9; cdr3_aa: CASSPTNFYGYTF; cdr3_nt: TGTGCCAGCAGTCCTACCAACTTCTATGGCTACACCTTC
j_call: TRBJ1-3; clone_size: -; d_call: -; v_call: TRBV2; cdr3_aa: CASRSGTVSGNTIYF; cdr3_nt: TGTGCCAGCAGATCAGGCACGGTCTCTGGAAACACCATATATTTT
j_call: TRBJ1-1; clone_size: few; d_call: -; v_call: TRBV4-1; cdr3_aa: CASSQDSQDSGAFF; cdr3_nt: TGCGCCAGCAGCCAAGATTCCCAAGACTCCGGAGCTTTCTTT
j_call: TRBJ1-2; clone_size: -; d_call: TRBD1; v_call: TRBV6-5; cdr3_aa: CASKTGVDNYGYTF; cdr3_nt: TGTGCCAGCAAGACAGGGGTGGACAACTATGGCTACACCTTC
j_call: TRBJ2-7; clone_size: -; d_call: TRBD2; v_call: TRBV11-2; cdr3_aa: CASSFREGPYEQYF; cdr3_nt: TGTGCCAGCAGCTTTCGGGAGGGCCCCTACGAGCAGTACTTC
j_call: TRBJ2-1; clone_size: -; d_call: -; v_call: TRBV10-2; cdr3_aa: CASKQGSSYNEQFF; cdr3_nt: TGCGCCAGCAAGCAGGGCAGCTCCTACAATGAGCAGTTCTTC
j_call: TRBJ1-5; clone_size: -; d_call: TRBD1; v_call: TRBV19; cdr3_aa: CASSIGRGRLEPQHF; cdr3_nt: TGTGCCAGTAGTATTGGCAGGGGGCGGTTGGAGCCCCAGCATTTT
j_call: TRBJ1-1; clone_size: -; d_call: -; v_call: TRBV6-5; cdr3_aa: CASRAGSTEAFF; cdr3_nt: TGTGCCAGCAGGGCAGGGTCCACTGAAGCTTTCTTT
j_call: TRBJ1-6; clone_size: -; d_call: -; v_call: TRBV3-1/TRBV3-2; cdr3_aa: CASSPTWGDNSPLHF; cdr3_nt: TGTGCCAGCAGCCCGACTTGGGGGGATAATTCACCCCTCCACTTT
j_call: TRBJ1-1; clone_size: -; d_call: -; v_call: TRBV24-1; cdr3_aa: CATSGGRPIGTEAFF; cdr3_nt: TGTGCCACCAGTGGCGGTCGACCGATCGGCACTGAAGCTTTCTTT
j_call: TRBJ2-1; clone_size: once; d_call: -; v_call: TRBV11-2; cdr3_aa: CASSLRGGSPRGNEQFF; cdr3_nt: TGTGCCAGCAGCCTGAGGGGCGGGTCCCCACGGGGGAATGAGCAGTTCTTC
j_call: TRBJ1-6; clone_size: -; d_call: -; v_call: TRBV28; cdr3_aa: CASSLAMVSYNSPLHF; cdr3_nt: TGTGCCAGCAGTTTAGCGATGGTATCTTATAATTCACCCCTCCACTTT
j_call: TRBJ2-7; clone_size: -; d_call: -; v_call: TRBV19; cdr3_aa: CASSVRWGDVYEQYF; cdr3_nt: TGTGCCAGTAGCGTCAGGTGGGGGGACGTCTACGAGCAGTACTTC
j_call: TRBJ2-1; clone_size: few; d_call: TRBD1; v_call: TRBV7-9; cdr3_aa: CASSLDPGQGGNNEQFF; cdr3_nt: TGTGCCAGCAGCTTAGATCCAGGACAGGGCGGGAACAATGAGCAGTTCTTC
j_call: TRBJ1-5; clone_size: -; d_call: -; v_call: TRBV27; cdr3_aa: CASSFTGSNQPQHF; cdr3_nt: TGTGCCAGCAGTTTTACAGGGAGCAATCAGCCCCAGCATTTT
j_call: TRBJ2-1; clone_size: once; d_call: TRBD2; v_call: TRBV11-2; cdr3_aa: CASSPVSGNTYNEQFF; cdr3_nt: TGTGCCAGCAGCCCTGTAAGCGGGAATACCTACAATGAGCAGTTCTTC
j_call: TRBJ2-7; clone_size: -; d_call: -; v_call: TRBV19; cdr3_aa: CASRPEQSSYEQYF; cdr3_nt: TGTGCCAGTCGGCCGGAACAGAGCTCCTACGAGCAGTACTTC
j_call: TRBJ2-6; clone_size: -; d_call: TRBD1; v_call: TRBV27; cdr3_aa: CASSPTPPGQGSGANVLTF; cdr3_nt: TGTGCCAGCAGTCCCACACCTCCGGGACAGGGTTCTGGGGCCAACGTCCTGACTTTC
j_call: TRBJ2-7; clone_size: -; d_call: -; v_call: TRBV3-1/TRBV3-2; cdr3_aa: CASSQDMRDWGYEQYF; cdr3_nt: TGTGCCAGCAGCCAAGATATGAGGGATTGGGGCTACGAGCAGTACTTC
j_call: TRBJ2-2; clone_size: -; d_call: -; v_call: TRBV3-1/TRBV3-2; cdr3_aa: CASRYSSNTGELFF; cdr3_nt: TGTGCCAGCCGGTACAGTTCGAACACCGGGGAGCTGTTTTTT
j_call: TRBJ2-5; clone_size: few; d_call: -; v_call: TRBV3-1/TRBV3-2; cdr3_aa: CASSQGTPQRETQYF; cdr3_nt: TGTGCCAGCAGCCAGGGGACACCCCAAAGGGAGACCCAGTACTTC
j_call: TRBJ2-7; clone_size: -; d_call: TRBD2; v_call: TRBV19; cdr3_aa: CASSLSGSQYEQYF; cdr3_nt: TGTGCCAGCTCCCTGAGCGGGAGCCAGTACGAGCAGTACTTC